This T cell receptor beta chain was recorded in a study of blood T cell repertoires in COVID-19. This clone was seen just once. Sequencing used immunoSEQ multiplex PCR; TCRdb keeps in-frame clones, though not all of them. This sample has hundreds of thousands of clones, with about 90% found just once. This CDR3 spans 16 amino acids. Germline V CDR1 and CDR2: KGHSH, LQKENI. Trimming at V came to 3 bases and at J to 2 bases, leaving 2 bases not matched to a gene. This clonotype was obtained from a woman younger than 35 who had recovered from COVID-19. The chain has TRBV18 and TRBJ2-1; 12 positions match TRBD2. The sequenced sample consisted of peripheral blood. The CDR3 region is CASSPTSGGTYNEQFF. The CDR3, as DNA: TGTGCCAGCTCACCGACTAGCGGGGGAACCTACAATGAGCAGTTCTTC.